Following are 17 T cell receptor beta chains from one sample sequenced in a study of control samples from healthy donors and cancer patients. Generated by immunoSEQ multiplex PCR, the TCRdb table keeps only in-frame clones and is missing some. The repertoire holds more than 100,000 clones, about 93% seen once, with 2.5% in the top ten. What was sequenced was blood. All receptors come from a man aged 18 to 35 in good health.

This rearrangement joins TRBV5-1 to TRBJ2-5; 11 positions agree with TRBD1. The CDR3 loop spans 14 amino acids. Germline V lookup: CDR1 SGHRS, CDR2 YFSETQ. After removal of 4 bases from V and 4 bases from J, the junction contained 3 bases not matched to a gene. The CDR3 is CASSLGQGGETQYF. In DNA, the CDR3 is TGCGCCAGCAGCCTGGGACAGGGGGGAGAGACCCAGTACTTC.

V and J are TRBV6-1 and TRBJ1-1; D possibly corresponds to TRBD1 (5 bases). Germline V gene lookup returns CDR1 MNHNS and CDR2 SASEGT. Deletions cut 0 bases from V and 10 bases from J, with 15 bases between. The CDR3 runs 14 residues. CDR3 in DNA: TGTGCCAGCAGTGAAGCCCCGGGACCCACCCTAGCTTTCTTT. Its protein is CASSEAPGPTLAFF.

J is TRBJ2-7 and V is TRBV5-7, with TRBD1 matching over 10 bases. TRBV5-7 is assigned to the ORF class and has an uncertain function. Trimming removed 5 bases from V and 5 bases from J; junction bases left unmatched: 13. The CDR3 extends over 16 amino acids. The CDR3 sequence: CASSLLRTGGKNEQYV. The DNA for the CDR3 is TGTGCCAGCAGTTTGTTACGGACAGGGGGTAAGAACGAGCAGTACGTC.

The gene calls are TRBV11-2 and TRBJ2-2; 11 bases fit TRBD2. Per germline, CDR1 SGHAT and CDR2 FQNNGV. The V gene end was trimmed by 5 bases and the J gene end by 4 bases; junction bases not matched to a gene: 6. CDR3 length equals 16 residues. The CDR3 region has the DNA TGTGCCAGCAGCCAGTTAGCGGGAGGGGGCACCGGGGAGCTGTTTTTT. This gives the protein CASSQLAGGGTGELFF.

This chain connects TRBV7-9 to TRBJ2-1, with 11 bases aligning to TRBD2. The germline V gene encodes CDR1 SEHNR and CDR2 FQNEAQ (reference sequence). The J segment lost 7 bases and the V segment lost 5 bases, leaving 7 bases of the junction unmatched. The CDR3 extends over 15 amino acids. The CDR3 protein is CASSPGLAAWNEQFF. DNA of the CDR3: TGTGCCAGCAGCCCGGGACTAGCGGCCTGGAATGAGCAGTTCTTC.

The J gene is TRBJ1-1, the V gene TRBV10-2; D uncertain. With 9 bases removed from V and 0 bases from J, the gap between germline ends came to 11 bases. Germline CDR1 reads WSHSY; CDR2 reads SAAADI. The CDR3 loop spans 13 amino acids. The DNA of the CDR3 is TGCGCCAGTGGGAGGAGGCTGAACACTGAAGCTTTCTTT. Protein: CASGRRLNTEAFF.

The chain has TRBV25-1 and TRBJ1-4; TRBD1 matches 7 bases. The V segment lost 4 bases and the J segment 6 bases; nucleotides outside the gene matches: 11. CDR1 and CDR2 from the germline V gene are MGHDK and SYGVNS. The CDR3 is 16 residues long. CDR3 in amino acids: CASSAVSWQGDEKLFF. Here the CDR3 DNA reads TGTGCCAGCAGTGCTGTTTCATGGCAGGGGGATGAAAAACTGTTTTTT.

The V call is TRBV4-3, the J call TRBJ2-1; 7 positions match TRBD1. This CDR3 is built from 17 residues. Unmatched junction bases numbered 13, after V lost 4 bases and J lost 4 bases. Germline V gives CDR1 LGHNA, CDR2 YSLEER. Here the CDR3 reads CASSRTGTVYQYNEQFF. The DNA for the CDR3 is TGCGCCAGCAGCCGCACCGGGACAGTGTACCAATACAATGAGCAGTTCTTC.

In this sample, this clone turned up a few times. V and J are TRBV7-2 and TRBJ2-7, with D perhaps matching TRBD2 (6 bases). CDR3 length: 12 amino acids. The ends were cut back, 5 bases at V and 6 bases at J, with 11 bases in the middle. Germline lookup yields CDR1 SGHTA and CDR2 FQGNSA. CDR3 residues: CASSEGLREQYF. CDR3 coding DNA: TGTGCCAGCAGCGAGGGACTCCGCGAGCAGTACTTC. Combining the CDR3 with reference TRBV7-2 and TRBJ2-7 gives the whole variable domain GAGVSQSPSNKVTEKGKDVELRCDPISGHTALYWYRQSLGQGLEFLIYFQGNSAPDKSGLPSDRFSAERTGGSVSTLTIQRTQQEDSAVYLCASSEGLREQYFGPGTRLTVT.

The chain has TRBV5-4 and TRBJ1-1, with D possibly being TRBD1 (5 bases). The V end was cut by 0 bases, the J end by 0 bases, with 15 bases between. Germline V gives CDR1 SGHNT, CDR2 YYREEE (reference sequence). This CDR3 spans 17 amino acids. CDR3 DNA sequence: TGTGCCAGCAGCTTGGACAGGACTGGGGGTATGAACACTGAAGCTTTCTTT. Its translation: CASSLDRTGGMNTEAFF.

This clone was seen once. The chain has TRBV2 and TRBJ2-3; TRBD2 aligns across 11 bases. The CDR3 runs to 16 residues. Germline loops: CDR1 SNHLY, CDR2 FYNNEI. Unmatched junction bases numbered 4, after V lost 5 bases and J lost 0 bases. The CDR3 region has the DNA TGTGCCAGCAGTCTTCTAGCGGGGGGAAGCACAGATACGCAGTATTTT. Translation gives CASSLLAGGSTDTQYF. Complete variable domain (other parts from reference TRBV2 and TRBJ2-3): EPEVTQTPSHQVTQMGQEVILRCVPISNHLYFYWYRQILGQKVEFLVSFYNNEISEKSEIFDDQFSVERPDGSNFTLKIRSTKLEDSAMYFCASSLLAGGSTDTQYFGPGTRLTVL.

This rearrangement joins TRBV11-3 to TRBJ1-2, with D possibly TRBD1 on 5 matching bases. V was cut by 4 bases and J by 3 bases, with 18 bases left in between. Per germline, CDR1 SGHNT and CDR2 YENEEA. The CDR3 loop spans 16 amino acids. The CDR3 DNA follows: TGTGCCAGCAGCTCGGGTCTGACCGCGGGGGACTATGGCTACACCTTC. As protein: CASSSGLTAGDYGYTF.

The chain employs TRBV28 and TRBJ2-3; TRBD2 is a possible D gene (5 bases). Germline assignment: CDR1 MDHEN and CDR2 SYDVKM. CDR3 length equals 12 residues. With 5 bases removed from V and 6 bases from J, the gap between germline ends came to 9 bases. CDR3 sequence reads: CASSGRRDTQYF. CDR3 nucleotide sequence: TGTGCCAGCAGTGGAAGGAGGGATACGCAGTATTTT. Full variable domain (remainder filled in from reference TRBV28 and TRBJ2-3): DVKVTQSSRYLVKRTGEKVFLECVQDMDHENMFWYRQDPGLGLRLIYFSYDVKMKEKGDIPEGYSVSREKKERFSLILESASTNQTSMYLCASSGRRDTQYFGPGTRLTVL.

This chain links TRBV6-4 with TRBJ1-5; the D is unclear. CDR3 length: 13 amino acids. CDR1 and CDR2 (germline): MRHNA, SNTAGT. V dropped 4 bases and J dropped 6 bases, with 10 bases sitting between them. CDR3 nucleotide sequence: TGTGCCAGCAGTGGGGAGGATGGTCAGCCCCAGCATTTT. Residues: CASSGEDGQPQHF.

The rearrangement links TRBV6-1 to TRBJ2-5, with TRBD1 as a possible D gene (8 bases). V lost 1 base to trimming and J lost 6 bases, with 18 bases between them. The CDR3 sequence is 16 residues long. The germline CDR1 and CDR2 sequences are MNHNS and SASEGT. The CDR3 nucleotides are TGTGCCAGCAGTGAAGGAACAGGGGGAGGGGTAAAGACCCAGTACTTC. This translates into CASSEGTGGGVKTQYF.

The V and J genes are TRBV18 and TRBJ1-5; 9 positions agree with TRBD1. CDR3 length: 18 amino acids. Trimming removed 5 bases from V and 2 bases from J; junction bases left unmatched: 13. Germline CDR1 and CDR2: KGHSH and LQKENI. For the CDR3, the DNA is TGTGCCAGCTCATCAGGGACAGGGCTGGATCGGGGCAATCAGCCCCAGCATTTT. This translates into CASSSGTGLDRGNQPQHF. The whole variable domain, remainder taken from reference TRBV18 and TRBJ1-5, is NAGVMQNPRHLVRRRGQEARLRCSPMKGHSHVYWYRQLPEEGLKFMVYLQKENIIDESGMPKERFSAEFPKEGPSILRIQQVVRGDSAAYFCASSSGTGLDRGNQPQHFGDGTRLSIL.

The CDR3 coding sequence is TGTGCCAGCACCTGGGGGCTAGCGGCCTCCTACAATGAGCAGTTCTTC. Its translation is CASTWGLAASYNEQFF. The chain employs TRBV2 and TRBJ2-1; weak D call: TRBD2 (7 bases). CDR3 length equals 16 residues. Germline CDR1 is SNHLY and CDR2 is FYNNEI. V lost 7 bases and J 0 bases, leaving 16 bases between the germline ends.